The 10 T cell receptor beta chains below were found in one sample sequenced in a study of blood T cell repertoires in COVID-19. TCRdb keeps only in-frame clones here, not all; method: immunoSEQ multiplex PCR. Among some 93,000 clones, 80% to 90% were seen once, and the ten largest hold less than 9%. The specimen was peripheral blood. The source is a man in his sixties with acute or convalescent COVID-19.

This chain uses TRBV20-1 with TRBJ1-2, with D tentatively TRBD1 (6 bases). The germline V gene encodes CDR1 DFQATT and CDR2 SNEGSKA (reference sequence). The CDR3 spans 14 residues. The V end was cut by 3 bases, the J end by 1 base, with 12 bases between. The CDR3 DNA reads TGCAGTGCTAGTCGACAGGCCGATAACTATGGCTACACCTTC. The encoded protein is CSASRQADNYGYTF.

V is TRBV11-2 and J is TRBJ1-5; D is unclear. Trimming removed 1 base from V and 6 bases from J, with 7 bases in between. CDR3 length equals 13 residues. Germline V gives CDR1 SGHAT, CDR2 FQNNGV. The CDR3 loop is CASSLAGGQPQHF. For the CDR3, the DNA is TGTGCCAGCAGCTTAGCCGGCGGTCAGCCCCAGCATTTT.

V and J are TRBV13 and TRBJ2-1, with D tentatively TRBD2 (6 bases). V was clipped by 6 bases and J by 2 bases, with 20 bases between them. Per germline, CDR1 PRHDT and CDR2 FYEKMQ (reference sequence). CDR3 size: 17 residues. The CDR3 loop is CASSKFGGSSTYNEQFF. The CDR3 coding sequence is TGTGCCAGCAGTAAATTCGGGGGATCCTCGACCTACAATGAGCAGTTCTTC.

V usage is TRBV3-1 (or the pseudogene TRBV3-2) and J usage is TRBJ1-2; possible D gene TRBD1, 6 bases. The length of the CDR3 is 14 residues. V shed 5 bases and J shed 8 bases, with 18 bases lying between them. Germline V gene lookup returns CDR1 LGHDT and CDR2 YNNKEL (reference sequence). CDR3 residues: CASSSGQGTSGYTF. The CDR3 DNA sequence: TGTGCCAGCAGCTCTGGGCAGGGGACAAGCGGCTACACCTTC.

This clone was seen a few times. The rearrangement links TRBV4-1 to TRBJ2-5; D perhaps matches TRBD2 (6 bases). V was cut by 3 bases and J by 5 bases, with 16 bases left in between. The CDR3 is 15 amino acids. Germline V CDR1 and CDR2: MGHRA, YSYEKL. CDR3 amino acids: CASSQEDYTHETQYF. The CDR3 DNA sequence: TGCGCCAGCAGCCAGGAGGACTATACCCACGAGACCCAGTACTTC.

J is TRBJ1-4 and V is TRBV4-3; the D is unclear. This CDR3 spans 13 amino acids. Germline CDR1 LGHNA, CDR2 YSLEER. V shed 0 bases and J shed 8 bases, with 7 bases lying between them. Here the CDR3 DNA reads TGCGCCAGCAGCCAAGAAACAGAAGAAAAACTGTTTTTT. It encodes CASSQETEEKLFF.

The J gene is TRBJ1-2, the V gene TRBV7-2; 7 bases align to TRBD1. The V gene's germline CDR1 is SGHTA and CDR2 FQGNSA. The length of the CDR3 is 15 residues. Losses at the gene ends were 6 bases for V and 2 bases for J; bases not matched to a gene: 9. The CDR3, as DNA: TGTGCCAGCAGTCTCCAGGGGGGAGCGAACTATGGCTACACCTTC. Its protein is CASSLQGGANYGYTF.

The chain uses TRBV10-3 and TRBJ2-5, with 10 bases identical to TRBD1. This CDR3 comprises 15 residues. Germline lookup yields CDR1 ENHRY and CDR2 SYGVKD. After removal of 4 bases from V and 5 bases from J, the junction contained 7 bases not matched to a gene. In DNA form, the CDR3 reads TGTGCCATCAGTGGGAGACAGGGGGCCGGGGAGACCCAGTACTTC. Its translation is CAISGRQGAGETQYF.

V is TRBV3-1 (or the pseudogene TRBV3-2) and J is TRBJ1-1, with TRBD1 as a possible D gene (5 bases). The germline V gene has CDR1 LGHDT and CDR2 YNNKEL (reference sequence). Trimming took 0 bases from V and 6 from J, leaving 14 bases between them. This CDR3 is built from 15 residues. The CDR3 nucleotides read TGTGCCAGCAGCCAAGATTTACTCACGGGGGCTGAAGCTTTCTTT. It codes for CASSQDLLTGAEAFF.

The chain uses TRBV7-2 and TRBJ1-1; D may be TRBD1 (6 bases). Between the trimmed V and J ends, which lost 5 bases and 6 bases, there was a span of 19 bases. The CDR3 has 15 residues. Germline V gives CDR1 SGHTA, CDR2 FQGNSA. CDR3 in amino acids: CASSQQGGVGAEAFF. Written as DNA, the CDR3 is TGTGCCAGCAGCCAACAGGGTGGTGTGGGGGCTGAAGCTTTCTTT.